The entry that follows covers one TCR beta chain sequence. The antigen remains undetermined. Germline CDR1 reads LGHNT; CDR2 reads FRNRAP. The CDR3 covers 13 residues. V gave up 9 bases and J gave up 5 bases, with 17 bases separating them. This specimen belongs to a study of neoadjuvant nivolumab and ipilimumab in lung cancer. As for the study in general: Patients got nivolumab 3 mg/kg on days 1, 15 and 29; combination added ipilimumab 1 mg/kg day 1. Overall study results and limits: Higher pretherapy blood TCR richness went with higher resected-tumor richness. Pathologic regression was not significantly tied to TCR clonality.

Assay: immunoSEQ multiplex PCR; the TCRdb copy retains only in-frame clones and omits some. Found here are 30,000 or so clones, about nine tenths of them singletons; the top ten hold almost 5%. The sample here was peripheral blood, taken after neoadjuvant nivolumab, alone or with ipilimumab, at or shortly before surgery. The gene calls are TRBV12-5 and TRBJ2-7; a possible D gene is TRBD2 (6 bases). This receptor was identified in an adult with non-small cell lung cancer. The CDR3 DNA reads TGTGCTAGCTCGGGTGGAGGGCACCACGAGCAGTACTTC. Amino acid sequence: CASSGGGHHEQYF.